What follows are 20 T cell receptor beta chains derived from one specimen sequenced in a study of regulatory T cells in long-lasting Graves disease. Time point noted: newly diagnosed GD, antithyroid drugs for less than 3 months. PBMC RNA served as the TCR library source. Researchers made TCR beta libraries by using iRepertoire HTBI primers and running Arm-PCR on CDR3 regions. One entry per CDR3 protein results from TCRdb running MiXCR on the multiplex PCR reads. The sample has roughly 500,000 distinct CDR3 sequences; 13% are singletons. In addition, the sample was reused for a study of T cells in Graves' hyperthyroidism and ophthalmopathy.

Specimen: peripheral blood mononuclear cells (PBMCs), collected at new diagnosis, from a patient treated with antithyroid drugs. The receptors come from a man aged 25 to 40 with Graves disease.

The chain couples TRBV10-3 to TRBJ1-5; maybe TRBD1 (5 bases). V was clipped by 4 bases and J by 11 bases, with 18 bases between them. CDR1 is ENHRY, CDR2 SYGVKD, per germline. The CDR3 covers 14 residues. CDR3 coding DNA: TGTGCCATCAGTGCTGTCGACGACAGAGAAGCCCAGCATTTT. Protein product: CAISAVDDREAQHF.

To note about this clonotype: A read error is possible here, since a much larger clone lies one base away. CDR3 DNA: TGCAGCGTTGAAGATGCCGGGGGGCTGGGGGAGACCCAGTTCTTC. This sequence encodes CSVEDAGGLGETQFF. The rearrangement links TRBV29-1 to TRBJ2-1, with D possibly TRBD2 on 7 matching bases. Germline V gene sequence: CDR1 SQVTM, CDR2 ANQGSEA. V lost 0 bases and J lost 13, with 22 bases in between. The CDR3 has 15 amino acids.

This clonotype was counted ten times or more. V and J are TRBV12-3 or TRBV12-4 and TRBJ2-1; 9 bases align to TRBD2. This CDR3 region has 16 residues. Trimming cost V 3 bases and J 7 bases; bases outside gene matches: 10. The CDR3 DNA is TGTGCCAGCAGTTTCCCGGGAAGCGGGAGGTGGAATGAGCAGTTCTTC. Translating it yields CASSFPGSGRWNEQFF.

At least ten counts were recorded for this clonotype. The chain has TRBV7-9 and TRBJ2-1, with D possibly TRBD2 on 6 matching bases. The CDR3 length is 15 residues. V lost 5 bases to trimming and J lost 5 bases, with 16 bases between them. CDR1 is SEHNR, CDR2 FQNEAQ, per germline (reference sequence). The CDR3 sequence is CASSATRDLDNEQFF. CDR3 DNA sequence: TGTGCCAGCAGCGCCACCCGGGACTTAGACAATGAGCAGTTCTTC.

This clonotype was seen ten or more times. The CDR3 sequence: CAWSWTGWESYEQYF. The DNA of the CDR3 is TGTGCCTGGAGTTGGACAGGGTGGGAGTCCTACGAGCAGTACTTC. The chain combines TRBV30 with TRBJ2-7; TRBD1 agrees at 8 bases. Germline V lookup: CDR1 GTSNPN, CDR2 SVGIG (reference sequence). Trimming removed 2 bases from V and 1 base from J; junction bases left unmatched: 7. The CDR3 is 15 amino acids.

The chain combines TRBV4-1 with TRBJ1-3; maybe TRBD1 (5 bases). Germline assignment: CDR1 MGHRA and CDR2 YSYEKL. V was shortened by 5 bases and J by 2 bases, with 16 bases between the two germline ends. This CDR3 spans 16 amino acids. The CDR3 sequence is CASSFPQGQAGNTIYF. The CDR3 region has the DNA TGCGCCAGCAGCTTCCCCCAGGGCCAGGCTGGAAACACCATATATTTT.

This clonotype was seen only a few times. This chain connects TRBV3-1 to TRBJ2-2; D possibly corresponds to TRBD1 (7 bases). V was pared by 2 bases and J by 0 bases, with 19 bases between. Germline V gene sequence: CDR1 LGHDT, CDR2 YNNKEL (reference sequence). This CDR3 has 19 residues. This CDR3 is CASSQYSWRGLANTGELFF. CDR3 nucleotide sequence: TGTGCCAGCAGCCAATATAGTTGGAGGGGGCTTGCGAACACCGGGGAGCTGTTTTTT.

A note on this clonotype: The junction differs from germline at one of its ends, possibly a read error. This chain links TRBV7-9 with TRBJ1-1; weak D call: TRBD1 (6 bases). This CDR3 comprises 14 residues. CDR1 and CDR2 from the germline V gene are SEHNR and FQNEAQ (reference sequence). CDR3 amino acids: CASRRVGGDTGAFF. DNA of the CDR3: TGTGCCAGCAGGAGGGTTGGGGGCGACACTGGAGCTTTCTTT.

The table lists this clonotype with many counts. The V call is TRBV6-2 or TRBV6-3, the J call TRBJ2-1; D gene unclear. The V gene lost 0 bases and the J gene lost 7 bases, with 4 bases spanning the gap. The CDR3 is 12 amino acids. CDR1 is MNHEY and CDR2 is SVGEGT in the germline V gene. CDR3 sequence: CASSYSGNEQFF. The CDR3 DNA reads TGTGCCAGCAGTTACTCGGGGAATGAGCAGTTCTTC.

Regarding this clonotype: Being one base from a much bigger clone, this may be a read error. The chain recombines TRBV11-1 with TRBJ2-1, with D tentatively TRBD1 (6 bases). The CDR3 loop spans 12 amino acids. CDR1 and CDR2 (germline): SGHAT, FQDESV (reference sequence). DNA for the CDR3: TGCGCCAGCAGCACCACAGGGTCCGAGCAGTTCTTC. The encoded protein is CASSTTGSEQFF.

This clonotype has just a few counts. The chain carries TRBV15 and TRBJ2-3, with 7 bases identical to TRBD2. J was trimmed by 8 bases and V by 0 bases; bases with no gene match: 2. Germline assignment: CDR1 LNHNV and CDR2 YYDKDF (reference sequence). The CDR3 loop spans 13 amino acids. CDR3 sequence reads: CATSRDGGGTQYF. The CDR3 nucleotides read TGTGCCACCAGCAGAGATGGGGGGGGTACGCAGTATTTT. Together with reference TRBV15 and TRBJ2-3, the CDR3 gives the full variable domain: DAMVIQNPRYQVTQFGKPVTLSCSQTLNHNVMYWYQQKSSQAPKLLFHYYDKDFNNEADTPDNFQSRRPNTSFCFLDIRSPGLGDTAMYLCATSRDGGGTQYFGPGTRLTVL.

The V gene is TRBV20-1, the J gene TRBJ1-4, with a weak D call TRBD1 (5 bases). The CDR3 length is 15 residues. Germline CDR1 is DFQATT and CDR2 is SNEGSKA (reference sequence). The V and J ends lost 3 bases and 5 bases respectively, with 16 bases between them. In DNA, the CDR3 is TGCAGTGCTAGCCCTTTCCGAGCAGGGAATGAAAAACTGTTTTTT. It yields the protein CSASPFRAGNEKLFF.

This clonotype was found a few times. Germline is not matched at one junction end, which may reflect a read error. The chain links TRBV7-9 to TRBJ1-3, with D perhaps matching TRBD1 (6 bases). The CDR3 sequence is 13 residues long. CDR1 and CDR2 (germline): SEHNR, FQNEAQ (reference sequence). The CDR3 loop is CASWGASGSTIYF. The DNA of the CDR3 is TGTGCCAGCTGGGGGGCGAGTGGAAGCACCATATATTTT.

V gene TRBV2 combines with J gene TRBJ1-5; D unclear. This CDR3 region has 13 residues. The germline CDR1 and CDR2 sequences are SNHLY and FYNNEI. The V gene lost 7 bases and the J gene lost 4 bases, with 11 bases spanning the gap. The chain's CDR3 is CASTPSRNQPQHF. The CDR3 coding sequence is TGTGCCAGCACCCCAAGCAGGAATCAGCCCCAGCATTTT.

This clonotype was observed a few times. J is TRBJ2-2 and V is TRBV20-1; 10 nucleotides match TRBD1. Per germline, CDR1 DFQATT and CDR2 SNEGSKA (reference sequence). Germline trimming cut 6 bases from V and 3 bases from J; bases unmatched to any gene: 10. This CDR3 has 16 residues. The CDR3 loop is CSARSRTGGDTGELFF. In nucleotides, the CDR3 is TGCAGTGCCAGGTCAAGGACAGGGGGAGACACCGGGGAGCTGTTTTTT.

At least ten counts were recorded for this clonotype. The chain has TRBV27 and TRBJ2-1, with 8 bases aligning to TRBD2. V was pared by 6 bases and J by 0 bases, with 4 bases of the junction left unmatched. From germline, CDR1 is MNHEY and CDR2 SMNVEV (reference sequence). The CDR3 runs to 15 residues. CDR3 in amino acids: CASRGGTSSYNEQFF. The CDR3 nucleotides are TGTGCCAGCAGGGGGGGGACTAGCTCCTACAATGAGCAGTTCTTC.

The table lists this clonotype with a few counts. A much larger clone is a single base away; this may be a read error. The V and J genes are TRBV7-8 and TRBJ2-7; perhaps D is TRBD1 or TRBD2 (5 bases each). Germline V gene data show CDR1 as SGHVS and CDR2 as FQNEAQ. The CDR3 has 14 residues. CDR3 sequence: CASSVAERGWGQYF. CDR3 in DNA: TGTGCCAGCAGCGTAGCCGAGAGGGGTTGGGGGCAGTACTTC.

This clonotype was counted between two and nine times. This sequence joins TRBV27 and TRBJ2-7; D might be TRBD1 (6 bases). Germline loops: CDR1 MNHEY, CDR2 SMNVEV (reference sequence). V was pared by 10 bases and J by 6 bases, with 19 bases between. The CDR3 sequence is 13 residues long. CDR3 region: CATTRAQGGEQYF. CDR3 in DNA: TGTGCCACAACCCGGGCACAGGGTGGCGAGCAGTACTTC.

This chain joins TRBV7-9 and TRBJ2-1, with 7 bases matching TRBD1. The CDR3 has 14 residues. V lost 5 bases, J lost 2 bases, and 3 bases stayed unmatched. Germline CDR1 SEHNR, CDR2 FQNEAQ (reference sequence). The CDR3 region is CASSKQGPYNEQFF. CDR3 nucleotide sequence: TGTGCCAGCAGCAAACAGGGGCCCTACAATGAGCAGTTCTTC.

This clonotype was detected many times. The rearrangement links TRBV27 to TRBJ2-1, with D tentatively TRBD2 (5 bases). Trimming cost V 8 bases and J 3 bases, with 11 bases left between them. This CDR3 comprises 13 residues. CDR1 and CDR2 from the germline V gene are MNHEY and SMNVEV (reference sequence). CDR3 bases: TGTGCCAGCGGCTACGGGAACTACAATGAGCAGTTCTTC. Its protein product is CASGYGNYNEQFF.